These 23 T cell receptor beta chains originate from one sample sequenced in a study of control samples from healthy donors and cancer patients. The method was immunoSEQ multiplex PCR; TCRdb's version includes in-frame clones alone and lacks a portion of them. The table includes 150,000 to 200,000 clones, around 95% detected once. The sequenced material came from blood. Receptors originate from a middle-aged woman in good health.

The DNA for the CDR3 is TGTGCCAGCAGCTCCCAAAGTGAGGAGTTCCAGGCTGAAGCTTTCTTT. This sequence encodes CASSSQSEEFQAEAFF. This sequence joins TRBV7-2 and TRBJ1-1; unclear D gene. Germline CDR1 reads SGHTA; CDR2 reads FQGNSA. V lost 4 bases to trimming and J lost 6 bases, with 21 bases between them. The CDR3 runs to 16 residues.

The rearrangement links TRBV5-8 to TRBJ1-1; TRBD1 aligns across 10 bases. This CDR3 region has 14 residues. Germline trimming cut 3 bases from V and 6 bases from J; bases unmatched to any gene: 5. In germline, CDR1 is SGHTS, CDR2 YDEGEE. The CDR3: CASSSRTGGAEAFF. CDR3 sequence (DNA): TGTGCCAGCAGCTCCCGGACAGGGGGGGCTGAAGCTTTCTTT. The variable domain in full, with the rest retrieved from reference TRBV5-8 and TRBJ1-1, is EAGVTQSPTHLIKTRGQQATLRCSPISGHTSVYWYQQALGLGLQFLLWYDEGEERNRGNFPPRFSGRQFPNYSSELNVNALELEDSALYLCASSSRTGGAEAFFGQGTRLTVV.

The chain has TRBV6-5 and TRBJ1-1; D gene unclear. Germline V lookup: CDR1 MNHEY, CDR2 SVGAGI. Deletions cut 2 bases from V and 8 bases from J, with 12 bases between. The CDR3 is 13 amino acids. CDR3 loop: CASSYTWEREAFF. The CDR3 DNA reads as TGTGCCAGCAGTTACACCTGGGAGAGGGAAGCTTTCTTT.

The chain has TRBV19 and TRBJ2-7; D possibly corresponds to TRBD2 (5 bases). The CDR3 spans 12 residues. V gave up 6 bases and J gave up 3 bases, with 9 bases separating them. Germline values: CDR1 LNHDA, CDR2 SQIVND (reference sequence). The CDR3 loop reads CASRGGIYEQYF. For the CDR3, the DNA is TGTGCCAGTAGAGGAGGTATCTACGAGCAGTACTTC.

The V and J genes are TRBV19 and TRBJ1-3, with D possibly being TRBD1 (5 bases). V was shortened by 5 bases and J by 8 bases, with 13 bases between the two germline ends. The CDR3 covers 13 residues. Germline V gene data show CDR1 as LNHDA and CDR2 as SQIVND (reference sequence). The CDR3 sequence: CASSPGTADTIYF. CDR3 nucleotide sequence: TGTGCCAGTAGTCCTGGGACTGCGGACACCATATATTTT.

The V and J genes are TRBV3-1 (or the pseudogene TRBV3-2) and TRBJ1-1; no clear D gene. This CDR3 spans 14 amino acids. Germline V gene sequence: CDR1 LGHDT, CDR2 YNNKEL (reference sequence). The germline V and J ends were trimmed by 3 bases and 1 base, with 9 bases remaining between them. CDR3 loop: CASSQGEGNTEAFF. Here the CDR3 DNA reads TGTGCCAGCAGCCAGGGAGAAGGGAACACTGAAGCTTTCTTT.

This rearrangement joins TRBV27 to TRBJ1-1, with 11 bases matching TRBD1. V shed 6 bases, J shed 11 bases, and the junction held 20 bases outside the gene matches. The CDR3 is 17 amino acids. The germline gives CDR1 MNHEY, CDR2 SMNVEV (reference sequence). In nucleotides, the CDR3 is TGTGCCAGCAGCCCCCTCGGACAGGGGGCGTTATTCCAGGAGGCTTTCTTT. It specifies CASSPLGQGALFQEAFF.

The chain recombines TRBV7-9 with TRBJ1-2; D gene uncertain. With 5 bases removed from V and 0 bases from J, the gap between germline ends came to 13 bases. The germline V gene has CDR1 SEHNR and CDR2 FQNEAQ (reference sequence). This CDR3 comprises 15 residues. CDR3 bases: TGTGCCAGCAGCCGACTTGGGAATTCTAACTATGGCTACACCTTC. Its translation is CASSRLGNSNYGYTF.

This chain joins TRBV4-3 and TRBJ2-1; the D gene is possibly TRBD2 (6 bases). The V end was cut by 2 bases, the J end by 9 bases, with 17 bases between. The CDR3 is made up of 15 amino acids. Germline loops: CDR1 LGHNA, CDR2 YSLEER. CDR3 region: CASSQSPGTDLEQFF. Written as DNA, the CDR3 is TGCGCCAGCAGCCAATCACCGGGGACTGACCTTGAGCAGTTCTTC.

V gene TRBV5-5 combines with J gene TRBJ1-1; D perhaps matches TRBD1 (6 bases). CDR1 is SGHKS, CDR2 YYEKEE, per germline (reference sequence). The CDR3 sequence is 16 residues long. Trimming cost V 3 bases and J 1 base, with 16 bases left between them. The chain's CDR3 is CASSWSKRGSNTEAFF. DNA of the CDR3: TGTGCCAGCAGCTGGTCTAAAAGGGGGTCGAACACTGAAGCTTTCTTT. The whole variable domain, remainder taken from reference TRBV5-5 and TRBJ1-1, is DAGVTQSPTHLIKTRGQQVTLRCSPISGHKSVSWYQQVLGQGPQFIFQYYEKEERGRGNFPDRFSARQFPNYSSELNVNALLLGDSALYLCASSWSKRGSNTEAFFGQGTRLTVV.

The chain is built from TRBV3-1 (or the pseudogene TRBV3-2) and TRBJ1-4, with no clear D. CDR1 and CDR2 from the germline V gene are LGHDT and YNNKEL (reference sequence). There are 18 residues in the CDR3. V was pared by 1 base and J by 0 bases, with 15 bases between. CDR3 loop: CASSQVNTRSSTNEKLFF. CDR3 in DNA: TGTGCCAGCAGCCAAGTCAACACGAGGAGTTCAACTAATGAAAAACTGTTTTTT.

The chain combines TRBV30 with TRBJ1-6; D is ambiguous. V lost 1 base to trimming and J lost 0 bases, with 7 bases between them. CDR1 and CDR2 (germline): GTSNPN, SVGIG (reference sequence). The CDR3 runs to 15 residues. In nucleotides, the CDR3 is TGTGCCTGGAGTGCCCTCAACTCCTATAATTCACCCCTCCACTTT. Protein product: CAWSALNSYNSPLHF.

V and J are TRBV28 and TRBJ1-1; a weak D match, TRBD1 (5 bases). This CDR3 has 15 residues. Germline V CDR1 and CDR2: MDHEN, SYDVKM. The V end lost 6 bases, the J end lost 3 bases, and 17 bases lay between the germline ends. CDR3 in DNA: TGTGCCAGCAGGGTCGCCAGGGCAACGTACACTGAAGCTTTCTTT. It encodes CASRVARATYTEAFF.

The V gene is TRBV28, the J gene TRBJ2-7; the match to TRBD2 covers 7 bases. Germline CDR1 MDHEN, CDR2 SYDVKM. V gave up 6 bases and J gave up 3 bases; unmatched junction bases: 5. This CDR3 contains 13 residues. The DNA of the CDR3 is TGTGCCAGCAGGGGGGGGGTCCGCTACGAGCAGTACTTC. This encodes CASRGGVRYEQYF.

The genes are TRBV19 and TRBJ1-5; TRBD1 matches 8 bases. CDR1 LNHDA and CDR2 SQIVND come from the germline V gene (reference sequence). V lost 5 bases, J lost 2 bases, and 5 bases stayed unmatched. The CDR3 consists of 15 residues. The CDR3 nucleotides are TGTGCCAGTAGTGAACAGGGGGACGGCAATCAGCCCCAGCATTTT. This translates into CASSEQGDGNQPQHF.

This chain connects TRBV19 to TRBJ1-2, with D unresolved. Trimming removed 2 bases from V and 0 bases from J, with 16 bases in between. Germline CDR1 reads LNHDA; CDR2 reads SQIVND (reference sequence). CDR3 length equals 17 residues. CDR3 nucleotides: TGTGCCAGTAGTATACTTGGCCCTGACGTCCCTAACTATGGCTACACCTTC. Its translation: CASSILGPDVPNYGYTF.

The chain employs TRBV18 and TRBJ2-3; a possible D gene is TRBD1 (5 bases). This CDR3 comprises 15 residues. From germline, CDR1 is KGHSH and CDR2 LQKENI. Trimming shortened V by 5 bases and J by 0 bases, and 12 bases separated the two germline ends. As DNA, the CDR3 is TGTGCCAGCTCATTAGGACACCGGAGCACAGATACGCAGTATTTT. This codes for CASSLGHRSTDTQYF.

The chain has TRBV19 and TRBJ1-1, with D perhaps matching TRBD1 (5 bases). This CDR3 has 14 residues. Germline assignment: CDR1 LNHDA and CDR2 SQIVND (reference sequence). The V gene lost 1 base and the J gene lost 5 bases, with 11 bases spanning the gap. In DNA form, the CDR3 reads TGTGCCAGTAGTATAGGGGGCTATCGGACTGAAGCTTTCTTT. Its translation: CASSIGGYRTEAFF.

The rearrangement uses TRBV19 and TRBJ1-5; D possibly corresponds to TRBD1 (6 bases). V gave up 4 bases and J gave up 2 bases, with 24 bases separating them. Germline V lookup: CDR1 LNHDA, CDR2 SQIVND (reference sequence). The CDR3 runs 19 residues. For the CDR3, the DNA is TGTGCCAGTAGTACGGGACAAGTTGTGGGCCTCGGGGGCAATCAGCCCCAGCATTTT. Protein sequence: CASSTGQVVGLGGNQPQHF.

This chain connects TRBV19 to TRBJ1-1; D gene ambiguous. This CDR3 comprises 10 residues. CDR1 and CDR2 from the germline V gene are LNHDA and SQIVND (reference sequence). Trimming took 7 bases from V and 9 from J, leaving 9 bases between them. This chain's CDR3 is CASTPGKAFF. CDR3 nucleotides: TGTGCCAGTACCCCGGGCAAAGCTTTCTTT.

V and J are TRBV7-2 and TRBJ1-1, with TRBD1 matching over 9 bases. This CDR3 is 15 amino acids long. Looked up from germline, CDR1 is SGHTA and CDR2 is FQGNSA. The V segment lost 7 bases and the J segment 6 bases; nucleotides outside the gene matches: 12. CDR3 in DNA: TGTGCCAGCACCTCGGAGGACAGGGGTTTATCTGAAGCTTTCTTT. This translates into CASTSEDRGLSEAFF.

The chain has TRBV4-3 and TRBJ1-3; D unclear. The CDR3 consists of 15 residues. Trimming shortened V by 2 bases and J by 3 bases, and 11 bases separated the two germline ends. Germline V gene data show CDR1 as LGHNA and CDR2 as YSLEER. The CDR3 region has the DNA TGCGCCAGCAGCCAATGGGAATTGGGTGGAAACACCATATATTTT. Its protein product is CASSQWELGGNTIYF.

This chain joins TRBV5-1 and TRBJ2-7, with a tentative D call TRBD2 (7 bases). The V gene lost 1 base and the J gene lost 6 bases, with 14 bases spanning the gap. CDR3 size: 14 residues. Looked up from germline, CDR1 is SGHRS and CDR2 is YFSETQ. CDR3 protein: CASSLFPGGGEQYF. CDR3 coding DNA: TGCGCCAGCAGCTTGTTCCCGGGGGGCGGCGAGCAGTACTTC.